Presented here are 26 T cell receptor beta chains from one specimen sequenced in a study of T cell clonality in common variable immunodeficiency. Study-level findings and limits: Fewer deletions and N-nucleotide insertions were reportedly seen in common variable immunodeficiency TCR beta sequences.

These receptors have no known antigen. Data came from immunoSEQ multiplex PCR; TCRdb stores just in-frame clones and leaves some out. Recorded here are roughly 39,000 clones, none singletons. Sequenced input: peripheral blood mononuclear cells. The receptors originated from a human donor with common variable immunodeficiency.

With respect to this clone: The read terminates 3 residues before the CDR3 end, so the remaining end is supplied by the germline J gene. The rearrangement joins TRBV18 to TRBJ2-7, with 12 nucleotides matching TRBD2. The CDR3 is 14 residues long. Trimming took 8 bases from V and 3 from J; bases not matched to a gene: 5. Germline CDR1 is KGHSH and CDR2 is LQKENI. The sequenced CDR3 bases are TGTGCCAGCAAACCTAGCGGGGGGGGCTACGAG. This translates into CASKPSGGGYE. The CDR3, in full, reads CASKPSGGGYEQYF.

This clone occurred many times. The observed sequence ends 3 residues before the CDR3 terminus, with the missing tail filled in from the germline J gene. The chain is built from TRBV19 and TRBJ2-2, with D perhaps TRBD2 (7 bases). Trimming shortened V by 3 bases and J by 6 bases, and 20 bases separated the two germline ends. This CDR3 region has 17 residues. Looked up from germline, CDR1 is LNHDA and CDR2 is SQIVND (reference sequence). The part of the CDR3 DNA that was read is TGTGCCAGTAGTATCAGGGGAGGGGAGTTATTCCCCGGGGAG. Amino acids: CASSIRGGELFPGE. The CDR3 in its entirety is CASSIRGGELFPGELFF.

About this clone itself: Read sequence stops 3 residues before the CDR3 end, and the germline J gene provides the missing end. The sample holds other DNA sequences that translate to the same CDR3. This chain connects TRBV5-1 to TRBJ2-1, with TRBD2 identical over 12 bases. The V gene end was trimmed by 4 bases and the J gene end by 4 bases; junction bases not matched to a gene: 3. This CDR3 is 15 amino acids long. Germline V gene sequence: CDR1 SGHRS, CDR2 YFSETQ. CDR3 bases read: TGCGCCAGCAGCGGAGGGACTAGCGGGTACAATGAG. This gives the protein CASSGGTSGYNE. The whole CDR3 protein is CASSGGTSGYNEQFF.

This clone was detected only a few times. The DNA ends 3 residues before the CDR3 does, and the rest of the CDR3 is filled in from the germline J gene. The V call is TRBV30, the J call TRBJ1-1, with 7 bases fitting TRBD1. Trimming took 5 bases from V and 2 from J; bases not matched to a gene: 20. The CDR3 is 18 amino acids. The germline gives CDR1 GTSNPN, CDR2 SVGIG (reference sequence). The sequenced CDR3 bases are TGTGCCTGGGATACGAAGGGGGCCACGATTTCACCCAACACTGAA. Translated: CAWDTKGATISPNTE. In full, the CDR3 is CAWDTKGATISPNTEAFF.

This clone was found many times. Read sequence stops 3 residues before the CDR3 end, and the germline J gene provides the missing end. The rearrangement links TRBV20-1 to TRBJ2-7; the match to TRBD2 covers 14 bases. Germline trimming cut 5 bases from V and 4 bases from J; bases unmatched to any gene: 7. The length of the CDR3 is 15 residues. Germline V gene data show CDR1 as DFQATT and CDR2 as SNEGSKA (reference sequence). The sequenced CDR3 bases are TGCAGTGCTTGTAGACTAGCGGGAGGGTTTTACGAG. This translates into CSACRLAGGFYE. Given in full, the CDR3 is CSACRLAGGFYEQYF.

Details on this clone: The read halts 3 residues ahead of the CDR3 end, with the missing end drawn from the germline J gene. This chain joins TRBV7-2 and TRBJ1-1; 11 bases line up with TRBD1. This CDR3 comprises 15 residues. With V trimmed by 3 bases and J by 3 bases, 3 bases remained unmatched. CDR1 and CDR2 (germline): SGHTA, FQGNSA. The CDR3 loop is CASSFADRGHTEAFF. The sequenced CDR3 bases are TGTGCCAGCAGCTTCGCGGACAGGGGGCACACTGAA.

About this clone: The read gets to within 3 residues of the CDR3 end, and the germline J gene fills in the rest. The gene calls are TRBV7-2 and TRBJ1-2, with 7 positions matching TRBD1. Germline loops: CDR1 SGHTA, CDR2 FQGNSA. Trimming cost V 0 bases and J 6 bases; bases outside gene matches: 4. The CDR3 spans 14 residues. The sequenced CDR3 bases are TGTGCCAGCAGCTTAGCCAGGGGGATCGATGGC. This gives the protein CASSLARGIDG. The CDR3, in full, reads CASSLARGIDGYTF.

This clone was counted only a few times. Sequencing ends 3 residues short of the CDR3 end; the germline J gene provides the rest. This chain links TRBV5-1 with TRBJ2-5; D is possibly TRBD2 (6 bases). CDR1 SGHRS and CDR2 YFSETQ come from the germline V gene. This CDR3 has 15 residues. Deletions cut 4 bases from V and 1 base from J, with 14 bases between. CDR3 protein: CASSPHASVQETQYF. The sequenced CDR3 bases are TGCGCCAGCAGCCCGCACGCTAGCGTCCAAGAGACC.

In this sample, this clone turned up many times. The CDR3 is cut off 3 residues early in the read; its end comes from the germline J gene. The chain joins TRBV29-1 to TRBJ2-4, with TRBD1 identical over 9 bases. This CDR3 contains 19 residues. The junction had 13 bases not matched to a gene; V was cut back by 1 base and J by 0 bases. Looked up from germline, CDR1 is SQVTM and CDR2 is ANQGSEA. Incomplete CDR3 DNA: TGCAGCGTTGAAGCCTCCCGGGACAGGGAACCTCTAGCCAAAAACATT. The encoded protein is CSVEASRDREPLAKNI. In full, the CDR3 is CSVEASRDREPLAKNIQYF.

This clone was seen a handful of times. The read ends 3 residues before the CDR3 terminus; that terminus is restored from the germline J gene. The chain recombines TRBV30 with TRBJ2-1; 7 nucleotides match TRBD1. This CDR3 comprises 14 residues. CDR1 is GTSNPN, CDR2 SVGIG, per germline (reference sequence). V shed 2 bases, J shed 2 bases, and the junction held 3 bases outside the gene matches. Partial CDR3 DNA: TGTGCCTGGAGTCCCGGGACAGCCTACAATGAG. Encoded protein: CAWSPGTAYNE. The complete CDR3 protein is CAWSPGTAYNEQFF.

The sample holds a few counts of this clone. The sequenced fragment ends 3 residues before the CDR3 boundary, so the rest is inferred from the germline J gene. This rearrangement joins TRBV7-6 to TRBJ2-1; D gene unclear. This CDR3 has 13 amino acids. Trimming shortened V by 5 bases and J by 5 bases, and 10 bases separated the two germline ends. CDR1 and CDR2 (germline): SGHVS, FNYEAQ. CDR3: CASSPPGDNEQFF. The sequenced CDR3 bases are TGTGCCAGCAGCCCCCCAGGCGACAATGAG.

In the case of this clone: The read falls 3 residues short of the CDR3 end, and the missing part is taken from the germline J gene. The chain joins TRBV6-1 to TRBJ2-3, with a possible D match to TRBD1 (5 bases). This CDR3 contains 15 residues. CDR1 is MNHNS, CDR2 SASEGT, per germline. Trimming took 1 base from V and 0 from J, leaving 8 bases between them. The CDR3 bases that were read are TGTGCCAGCAGTGAAGACAGGAGAAGCACAGATACG. Translation: CASSEDRRSTDT. The whole CDR3 is CASSEDRRSTDTQYF.

This clone was seen only a few times. With the read ending 3 residues before the CDR3 end, the germline J gene is used to fill in that end. The rearrangement joins TRBV19 to TRBJ2-7; 10 bases are a match to TRBD2. The CDR3 totals 16 residues. Germline lookup yields CDR1 LNHDA and CDR2 SQIVND (reference sequence). The ends lost 4 bases at V and 0 bases at J; junction bases unmatched: 6. CDR3 sequence reads: CASSRNRLAGSYEQYF. The sequenced part of the CDR3 DNA is TGTGCCAGTAGTAGAAATAGACTAGCGGGCTCCTACGAG.

This clone appeared a few times. The DNA ends 3 residues before the CDR3 does, and the rest of the CDR3 is filled in from the germline J gene. V is TRBV30 and J is TRBJ2-7; 7 bases fit TRBD2. This CDR3 contains 11 residues. Trimming cost V 6 bases and J 4 bases; bases outside gene matches: 3. CDR1 and CDR2 (germline): GTSNPN, SVGIG (reference sequence). The CDR3 spells CACAGEYEQYF. The sequenced CDR3 bases are TGTGCCTGCGCGGGAGAATACGAG.

This clone was seen at least ten times. With the read ending 3 residues before the CDR3 end, the germline J gene is used to fill in that end. The chain links TRBV2 to TRBJ2-4; 10 bases align to TRBD2. This CDR3 comprises 19 residues. Germline V gene sequence: CDR1 SNHLY, CDR2 FYNNEI. V lost 2 bases, J lost 9 bases, and 19 bases stayed unmatched. The CDR3 region is CASSERLAGVGSAWGIQYF. CDR3 bases read: TGTGCCAGCAGTGAACGTCTAGCGGGAGTGGGCTCGGCTTGGGGCATT.

This clone was counted only a few times. Read sequence stops 3 residues before the CDR3 end, and the germline J gene provides the missing end. V and J are TRBV6-1 and TRBJ2-3, with D possibly matching TRBD1 (6 bases). From germline, CDR1 is MNHNS and CDR2 SASEGT. CDR3 length equals 16 residues. V lost 1 base to trimming and J lost 0 bases, with 11 bases between them. The sequenced part of the CDR3 DNA is TGTGCCAGCAGTGAAGGGACAGCCCTTAGCACAGATACG. Amino acid sequence: CASSEGTALSTDT. The CDR3 reads in full as CASSEGTALSTDTQYF.

This clone was seen only a few times. The sequence runs out 3 residues before the end of the CDR3; the remainder is reconstructed from the germline J gene. The chain employs TRBV19 and TRBJ2-2, with 10 bases identical to TRBD2. CDR3 length equals 16 residues. The germline V gene encodes CDR1 LNHDA and CDR2 SQIVND (reference sequence). Trimming at V came to 6 bases and at J to 8 bases, leaving 12 bases not matched to a gene. CDR3 protein: CASRGRTSGNRGELFF. The sequenced CDR3 bases are TGTGCCAGTAGAGGCCGGACTAGCGGCAATAGGGGGGAG.

A remark on this clone: The observed sequence ends 3 residues before the CDR3 terminus, with the missing tail filled in from the germline J gene. The V and J genes are TRBV19 and TRBJ2-3, with 11 bases identical to TRBD1. This CDR3 region has 18 residues. V lost 5 bases, J lost 2 bases, and 12 bases stayed unmatched. Germline V lookup: CDR1 LNHDA, CDR2 SQIVND (reference sequence). The part of the CDR3 DNA that was read is TGTGCCAGTAGTTGGACAGGGGGCAACGGGGCGTCCACAGATACG. As protein: CASSWTGGNGASTDT. The whole CDR3 is CASSWTGGNGASTDTQYF. The full variable domain, in which reference TRBV19 and TRBJ2-3 provide the parts outside the CDR3, is DGGITQSPKYLFRKEGQNVTLSCEQNLNHDAMYWYRQDPGQGLRLIYYSQIVNDFQKGDIAEGYSVSREKKESFPLTVTSAQKNPTAFYLCASSWTGGNGASTDTQYFGPGTRLTVL.

This clone was picked up many times. The read terminates 3 residues ahead of where the CDR3 ends, so the germline J gene completes it. V gene TRBV18 combines with J gene TRBJ2-7; tentatively, D is TRBD1 (6 bases). The V gene's germline CDR1 is KGHSH and CDR2 LQKENI. The CDR3 is 16 amino acids. V shed 2 bases and J shed 1 base, with 15 bases lying between them. CDR3 DNA, as far as it was read: TGTGCCAGCTCACCAGGACAGCGGATATCATCCTACGAG. It yields the protein CASSPGQRISSYE. The whole CDR3 protein reads CASSPGQRISSYEQYF.

This clone came up a few times. The sequenced part of the CDR3 DNA is TGTGCCAGCAGTGAAGAGGGTAGCGGGAGTAAAGAGACC. Encoded protein: CASSEEGSGSKET. The complete CDR3 reads CASSEEGSGSKETQYF. The chain combines TRBV6-1 with TRBJ2-5; the match to TRBD2 covers 9 bases. The CDR3 is cut off 3 residues early in the read; its end comes from the germline J gene. The J segment lost 3 bases and the V segment lost 1 base, leaving 6 bases of the junction unmatched. The germline V gene has CDR1 MNHNS and CDR2 SASEGT. This CDR3 contains 16 residues.

To note about this clone: Read coverage stops 3 residues before the CDR3 terminus; the germline J gene supplies the remainder. The chain employs TRBV2 and TRBJ2-4; D is possibly TRBD1 (6 bases). Germline V gene lookup returns CDR1 SNHLY and CDR2 FYNNEI. The CDR3 runs to 15 residues. The V end lost 7 bases, the J end lost 5 bases, and 18 bases lay between the germline ends. Partial CDR3 DNA: TGTGCCAGCACCCTGGGCCGGCAGGGGCAAAACATT. Translating it yields CASTLGRQGQNI. The complete CDR3 protein is CASTLGRQGQNIQYF.

On this clone: The missing CDR3 end, 3 residues past where the read stops, is filled in from the germline J gene. The rearrangement joins TRBV7-9 to TRBJ1-4; tentative D call: TRBD1 (5 bases). The germline gives CDR1 SEHNR, CDR2 FQNEAQ (reference sequence). Trimming removed 0 bases from V and 8 bases from J, with 13 bases in between. The CDR3 loop spans 15 amino acids. CDR3: CASSLATGKSEKLFF. Incomplete CDR3 DNA: TGTGCCAGCAGCTTAGCCACAGGCAAAAGCGAAAAA.

This clone was seen ten or more times. The read ends 3 residues shy of where the CDR3 ends; the end is completed using the germline J gene. The chain joins TRBV19 to TRBJ1-1; 8 bases agree with TRBD1. This CDR3 has 15 amino acids. CDR1 and CDR2 from the germline V gene are LNHDA and SQIVND (reference sequence). The covered CDR3 bases are TGTGCCAGTAGTATAGAGAGGACAGGGAGATTAGAA. It is translated as CASSIERTGRLE. Given in full, the CDR3 is CASSIERTGRLEAFF.

This clone was recorded at least ten times. The read is 3 residues too short to cover the CDR3 end, so that end is filled in from the germline J gene. The J gene is TRBJ2-2, the V gene TRBV19, with a tentative D call TRBD2 (6 bases). In germline, CDR1 is LNHDA, CDR2 SQIVND (reference sequence). The CDR3 contains 15 residues. The ends were cut back, 4 bases at V and 1 base at J, with 10 bases in the middle. The CDR3 bases that were read are TGTGCCAGTAGTAGGGGACTGCAGAACACCGGGGAG. It is translated as CASSRGLQNTGE. The whole CDR3 reads CASSRGLQNTGELFF.

As concerns this clone: A far larger clone is just one base off, so this is likely a read error. The read finishes 3 residues shy of the CDR3 end, and the germline J gene is used to complete it. This rearrangement joins TRBV7-9 to TRBJ2-5, with TRBD2 as a possible D gene (6 bases). The CDR3 covers 14 residues. Germline CDR1 and CDR2: SEHNR and FQNEAQ (reference sequence). CDR3 loop: CASSLAAGIETQYF. The covered CDR3 bases are TGTGCCAGCAGTTTAGCGGCGGGTATAGAGACC.

This clone has at least ten counts. The sequence runs out 3 residues before the end of the CDR3; the remainder is reconstructed from the germline J gene. V and J are TRBV7-8 and TRBJ2-3, with D possibly TRBD1 on 6 matching bases. This CDR3 has 15 residues. Trimming left V 1 base short and J 8 bases short, with 16 bases between. The germline V gene encodes CDR1 SGHVS and CDR2 FQNEAQ. The CDR3: CASSLERGTSSTQYF. CDR3 DNA (partial): TGTGCCAGCAGCTTAGAGAGGGGGACATCTTCTACG.